A single sample gave rise to the 15 T cell receptor beta chains below, sequenced in a study of PD-1 blockade in classical Hodgkin lymphoma. Data came from immunoSEQ multiplex PCR; TCRdb stores just in-frame clones and leaves some out. This table has around 19,000 clones, around 75% appearing once. All the patients suffered relapse after autologous stem cell transplantation, and brentuximab vedotin exposure differed. Sequencing used peripheral blood mononuclear cells (PBMCs), obtained at baseline. The receptor source for this set is a human donor with classical Hodgkin lymphoma.

This sequence joins TRBV7-9 and TRBJ2-3; TRBD2 matches 13 bases. The junction had 9 bases not matched to a gene; V was cut back by 5 bases and J by 4 bases. Looked up from germline, CDR1 is SEHNR and CDR2 is FQNEAQ (reference sequence). The CDR3 has 17 residues. This chain's CDR3 is CASSHISTSGGSDTQYF. Written as DNA, the CDR3 is TGTGCCAGCAGCCATATTTCGACTAGCGGGGGGTCAGATACGCAGTATTTT.

The CDR3 DNA is TGTGCCAGCAGCCTAAACGGAAACGTAGCGGGTCGGTATGGCTACACCTTC. The encoded protein is CASSLNGNVAGRYGYTF. The V and J genes are TRBV11-2 and TRBJ1-2; D call uncertain. This CDR3 spans 17 amino acids. Germline V gene sequence: CDR1 SGHAT, CDR2 FQNNGV. Trimming took off 5 bases at V and 5 bases at J, with 24 bases between the two ends.

This sequence joins TRBV6-4 and TRBJ2-2; D is unresolved. The CDR3 runs 13 residues. Germline values: CDR1 MRHNA, CDR2 SNTAGT. V gave up 9 bases and J gave up 1 base, with 9 bases separating them. The CDR3 protein is CARGQLNTGELFF. Written as DNA, the CDR3 is TGTGCCAGGGGCCAGCTGAACACCGGGGAGCTGTTTTTT.

The chain couples TRBV28 to TRBJ1-2; D uncertain. Trimming shortened V by 5 bases and J by 4 bases, and 17 bases separated the two germline ends. The V gene's germline CDR1 is MDHEN and CDR2 SYDVKM. This CDR3 contains 15 residues. CDR3 in amino acids: CASSLGGRAPYGYTF. The CDR3 DNA reads as TGTGCCAGCAGTCTAGGTGGTAGGGCTCCCTATGGCTACACCTTC.

The chain joins TRBV18 to TRBJ2-5; 9 bases line up with TRBD1. Germline assignment: CDR1 KGHSH and CDR2 LQKENI. CDR3 length: 14 amino acids. The trim removed 4 bases at V and 4 bases at J, leaving 4 bases unmatched. CDR3 amino acids: CASSRTGGRETQYF. For the CDR3, the DNA is TGTGCCAGCTCACGAACAGGGGGCAGAGAGACCCAGTACTTC.

The chain carries TRBV2 and TRBJ1-1; the match to TRBD1 covers 9 bases. This CDR3 is 14 amino acids long. CDR1 is SNHLY and CDR2 is FYNNEI in the germline V gene. V lost 6 bases and J lost 1; bases outside the gene matches: 3. Here the CDR3 reads CASRRQGENTEAFF. The CDR3 DNA sequence: TGTGCCAGCAGACGACAGGGGGAGAACACTGAAGCTTTCTTT.

As to this clone: Sequence at one end of the junction differs from germline and may be a read error. The chain links TRBV19 to TRBJ2-1, with D perhaps given as TRBD1 or TRBD2 (6 bases each). This CDR3 has 16 residues. CDR1 is LNHDA, CDR2 SQIVND, per germline (reference sequence). CDR3 DNA: TGTGCCAGTAGCATAGGGAAGGGGGGCTCCTACAATGAGCAGTTCTTC. Its protein product is CASSIGKGGSYNEQFF.

This clone was detected only a few times. The chain uses TRBV6-6 and TRBJ1-5; 7 nucleotides agree with TRBD1. Per the germline V gene, CDR1 is MNHNY and CDR2 is SVGAGI (reference sequence). Trimming at V came to 6 bases and at J to 6 bases, leaving 11 bases not matched to a gene. The length of the CDR3 is 15 residues. The CDR3 DNA reads as TGTGCCAGCAGATCCACAGGGGAGTTTAGTCAGCCCCAGCATTTT. It encodes CASRSTGEFSQPQHF.

The CDR3: CAISEPQAFSYEQYF. CDR3 coding DNA: TGTGCCATCAGTGAGCCACAGGCTTTTTCCTACGAGCAGTACTTC. This chain links TRBV10-3 with TRBJ2-7, with D possibly matching TRBD1 (5 bases). This CDR3 has 15 amino acids. Per the germline V gene, CDR1 is ENHRY and CDR2 is SYGVKD. The germline V and J ends were trimmed by 2 bases and 1 base, with 12 bases remaining between them.

Here the CDR3 reads CASSLFGTGKNEQYF. The CDR3 DNA follows: TGTGCCAGCAGCTTATTTGGGACAGGGAAAAACGAGCAGTACTTC. V usage is TRBV11-1 and J usage is TRBJ2-7; TRBD1 matches 9 bases. Germline loops: CDR1 SGHAT, CDR2 FQDESV (reference sequence). V shed 2 bases and J 5 bases; nucleotides not matched to a gene: 7. The CDR3 spans 15 residues.

The rearrangement uses TRBV19 and TRBJ2-3, with D perhaps being TRBD1 or TRBD2 (5 bases each). V was trimmed by 5 bases and J by 2 bases, leaving 11 bases between them. CDR1 and CDR2 from the germline V gene are LNHDA and SQIVND (reference sequence). The CDR3 contains 14 residues. The DNA for the CDR3 is TGTGCCAGTAGTCCTGGGGGTTTCACAGATACGCAGTATTTT. Amino acids: CASSPGGFTDTQYF.

This CDR3 reads CASSPEVLAGPSYNEQFF. In DNA form, the CDR3 reads TGTGCCAGCAGCCCCGAGGTGCTAGCGGGACCTTCCTACAATGAGCAGTTCTTC. The chain uses TRBV7-8 and TRBJ2-1; 9 positions agree with TRBD2. The CDR3 contains 18 residues. Germline CDR1 SGHVS, CDR2 FQNEAQ. The trim removed 5 bases at V and 1 base at J, leaving 12 bases unmatched.

The V gene is TRBV9, the J gene TRBJ2-2; possibly TRBD2 for D (6 bases). The CDR3 covers 14 residues. The germline CDR1 and CDR2 sequences are SGDLS and YYNGEE. Trimming removed 0 bases from V and 6 bases from J, with 9 bases in between. The CDR3 DNA reads TGTGCCAGCAGCGTAGGCGGGGACCCCGGGGAGCTGTTTTTT. Encoded protein: CASSVGGDPGELFF.

Only a few counts were recorded for this clone. The genes are TRBV9 and TRBJ1-5, with TRBD1 identical over 8 bases. This CDR3 contains 14 residues. The germline gives CDR1 SGDLS, CDR2 YYNGEE. The junction had 2 bases not matched to a gene; V was cut back by 3 bases and J by 3 bases. The CDR3 nucleotides read TGTGCCAGCAGCGCGGGACAGGTCAATCAGCCCCAGCATTTT. This encodes CASSAGQVNQPQHF.

V is TRBV10-2 and J is TRBJ2-7; a weak D match, TRBD2 (7 bases). CDR1 and CDR2 (germline): WSHSY, SAAADI. V was trimmed by 8 bases and J by 2 bases, leaving 13 bases between them. The CDR3 is made up of 13 amino acids. CDR3 sequence (DNA): TGCGCCAGCGGGGGGGCCATAACCTACGAGCAGTACTTC. Its translation is CASGGAITYEQYF.